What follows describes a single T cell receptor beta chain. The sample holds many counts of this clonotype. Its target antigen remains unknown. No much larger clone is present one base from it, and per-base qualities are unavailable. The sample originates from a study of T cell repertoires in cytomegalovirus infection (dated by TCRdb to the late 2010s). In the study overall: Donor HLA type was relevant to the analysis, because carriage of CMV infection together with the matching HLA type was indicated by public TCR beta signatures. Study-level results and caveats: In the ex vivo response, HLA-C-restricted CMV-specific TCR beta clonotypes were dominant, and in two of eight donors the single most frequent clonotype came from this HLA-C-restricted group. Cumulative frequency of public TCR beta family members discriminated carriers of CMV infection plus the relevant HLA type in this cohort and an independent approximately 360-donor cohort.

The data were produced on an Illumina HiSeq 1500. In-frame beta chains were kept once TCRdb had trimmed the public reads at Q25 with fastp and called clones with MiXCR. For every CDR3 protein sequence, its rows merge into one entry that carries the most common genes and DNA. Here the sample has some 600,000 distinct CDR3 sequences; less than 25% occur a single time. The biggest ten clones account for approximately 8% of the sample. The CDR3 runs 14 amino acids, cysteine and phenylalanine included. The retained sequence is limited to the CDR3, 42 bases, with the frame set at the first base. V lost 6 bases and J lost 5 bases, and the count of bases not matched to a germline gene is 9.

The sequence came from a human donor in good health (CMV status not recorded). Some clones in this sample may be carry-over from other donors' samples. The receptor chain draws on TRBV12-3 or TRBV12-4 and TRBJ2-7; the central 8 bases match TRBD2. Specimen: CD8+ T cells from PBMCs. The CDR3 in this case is CASSPKAGGHEQYF. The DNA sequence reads TGTGCCAGCAGCCCGAAGGCGGGGGGCCACGAGCAGTACTTC.